Below, 2 T cell receptor beta chains from the same sample are listed, as sequenced in a study of cytomegalovirus exposure and HLA in healthy donors. 60 Vbeta and 13 Jbeta primers were used in PCR. Sequencing used immunoSEQ multiplex PCR; TCRdb keeps in-frame clones, though not all of them. The table includes 99,000 or so clones, around 86% detected once. The sample comprised PBMCs. The receptors originated from a man younger than 40 in good health and CMV-seropositive.

This chain joins TRBV28 and TRBJ2-2; 7 bases fit TRBD1. This CDR3 is 14 amino acids long. V lost 4 bases and J lost 5; bases outside the gene matches: 4. From germline, CDR1 is MDHEN and CDR2 SYDVKM. CDR3 coding DNA: TGTGCCAGCAGTTCGACAGGGCATACCGGGGAGCTGTTTTTT. It translates to CASSSTGHTGELFF.

The chain uses TRBV27 and TRBJ2-2, with 7 bases aligning to TRBD1. The CDR3 is 15 residues long. Trimming at V came to 5 bases and at J to 7 bases, leaving 10 bases not matched to a gene. Germline CDR1 MNHEY, CDR2 SMNVEV (reference sequence). The CDR3 DNA sequence: TGTGCCAGCAGTCTACCGGGACAGTTGAACGGGGAGCTGTTTTTT. Amino acids: CASSLPGQLNGELFF.